This is a list of T cell receptor beta chains from one sample in a study of blood T cell repertoires in COVID-19. Clones were sequenced by immunoSEQ multiplex PCR, and TCRdb holds only the in-frame ones, with some missing. The sample consists of about 200,000 clones, about four fifths of them appearing once. The sample consisted of peripheral blood. The receptors here all came from a woman older than 75 with acute or convalescent COVID-19. Both conserved end residues are part of each CDR3. D genes are given only for firm matches. The size field is filled for only some rows; it gives once, few, many or a size class.

CDR3 protein	CDR3 DNA	clone size	V gene	J gene	D gene
CASSSNGGDNEQFF	TGTGCCAGCAGCTCAAACGGGGGGGACAATGAGCAGTTCTTC	once	TRBV7-3	TRBJ2-1	TRBD2
CASSRPGTGFAEAFF	TGTGCCAGCTCACGTCCCGGGACAGGGTTCGCTGAAGCTTTCTTT	NA	TRBV18	TRBJ1-1	TRBD1
CASSLGHTNSPLHF	TGTGCCAGCAGCTTAGGACACACCAATTCACCCCTCCACTTT	NA	TRBV5-4	TRBJ1-6	NA
CASSVDGTGGFGEQYF	TGTGCCAGCAGCGTAGATGGGACAGGGGGCTTCGGGGAGCAGTACTTC	few	TRBV9	TRBJ2-7	TRBD1
CASGGNSPLHF	TGTGCCAGCGGAGGGAATTCACCCCTCCACTTT	once	TRBV9	TRBJ1-6	NA
CASSRASYPAPSADTQYF	TGTGCCAGTAGTAGGGCCTCCTACCCAGCTCCTTCCGCAGATACGCAGTATTTT	NA	TRBV19	TRBJ2-3	NA
CAWSPQADQPQHF	TGTGCCTGGAGTCCACAGGCCGATCAGCCCCAGCATTTT	NA	TRBV30	TRBJ1-5	NA
CASSLIGTGEHEQYF	TGTGCCAGCAGCTTAATTGGGACAGGGGAGCACGAGCAGTACTTC	NA	TRBV11-3	TRBJ2-7	TRBD1
CASSSPPETQYF	TGTGCCAGCAGTTCTCCCCCGGAGACCCAGTACTTC	NA	TRBV6-2/TRBV6-3	TRBJ2-5	NA
CASSSSRGGNTIYF	TGTGCCAGCAGTTCGTCACGGGGTGGAAACACCATATATTTT	NA	TRBV6-2/TRBV6-3	TRBJ1-3	NA
CASSRQGGFEKLFF	TGTGCCAGCAGCAGACAGGGTGGATTTGAAAAACTGTTTTTT	NA	TRBV27	TRBJ1-4	TRBD1
CATLGATSYNSPLHF	TGTGCCACCCTGGGAGCTACATCGTATAATTCACCCCTCCACTTT	NA	TRBV6-5	TRBJ1-6	NA
CASSLTPGQGNTEAFF	TGTGCCAGTAGCCTGACCCCGGGACAAGGGAACACTGAAGCTTTCTTT	once	TRBV19	TRBJ1-1	NA
CASGDSPGQGVYEQYF	TGTGCTAGTGGTGACTCCCCGGGACAGGGAGTCTACGAGCAGTACTTC	NA	TRBV12-5	TRBJ2-7	TRBD1
CASSLVGGGSGTYNEQFF	TGTGCCAGCAGCTTAGTTGGGGGGGGCTCGGGCACCTACAATGAGCAGTTCTTC	NA	TRBV7-2	TRBJ2-1	NA
CASSLVRNEKLFF	TGTGCCAGCAGCTTGGTGCGTAATGAAAAACTGTTTTTT	many	TRBV5-6	TRBJ1-4	NA
CASSQVLSSGSYNEQFF	TGCGCCAGCAGCCAAGTTCTCTCTAGCGGGAGTTACAATGAGCAGTTCTTC	NA	TRBV4-1	TRBJ2-1	TRBD2
CASSLVGRDYGYTF	TGTGCCAGCAGCTTGGTTGGGAGGGACTATGGCTACACCTTC	NA	TRBV5-4	TRBJ1-2	NA
CASSLGGRETQYF	TGTGCCAGCAGTCTGGGGGGTAGGGAGACCCAGTACTTC	NA	TRBV2	TRBJ2-5	NA
CASSQVNRGNTGELFF	TGTGCCAGCAGCCAAGTGAACAGGGGGAACACCGGGGAGCTGTTTTTT	once	TRBV3-1/TRBV3-2	TRBJ2-2	TRBD1
CASSPDRGGQPQHF	TGTGCCAGCAGCCCCGACAGGGGGGGACAGCCCCAGCATTTT	NA	TRBV6-5	TRBJ1-5	TRBD1
CASSFQGLSSYNSPLHF	TGTGCCAGCAGCTTCCAGGGGTTGAGCTCCTATAATTCACCCCTCCACTTT	few	TRBV5-4	TRBJ1-6	NA
CASSLEPGTGDNYGYTF	TGCGCCAGCAGCTTGGAACCGGGGACAGGGGATAACTATGGCTACACCTTC	NA	TRBV5-1	TRBJ1-2	TRBD1
CASSSLDRTEAFF	TGTGCCAGCAGCTCGCTCGATCGGACTGAAGCTTTCTTT	NA	TRBV7-8	TRBJ1-1	NA
CASRNPGLGVPGELFF	TGTGCCAGCAGAAATCCGGGACTAGGCGTTCCCGGGGAGCTGTTTTTT	NA	TRBV27	TRBJ2-2	TRBD2
CASSSPGGTEAFF	TGTGCCAGCAGTTCCCCCGGGGGCACTGAAGCTTTCTTT	NA	TRBV12-3/TRBV12-4	TRBJ1-1	NA
CASSGTSGRDHEQYF	TGTGCCAGCAGTGGGACTAGCGGGAGGGACCACGAGCAGTACTTC	once	TRBV6-2/TRBV6-3	TRBJ2-7	TRBD2
CAISEGLAGTGELFF	TGTGCCATCAGTGAGGGGCTAGCGGGGACCGGGGAGCTGTTTTTT	NA	TRBV10-3	TRBJ2-2	TRBD2
CASSPLLAGQNGQFF	TGTGCCAGCAGCCCTCTACTAGCGGGACAAAATGGGCAGTTCTTC	NA	TRBV14	TRBJ2-1	TRBD2
CASSMGPGENSPLHF	TGTGCCAGTAGTATGGGGCCGGGGGAGAACTCACCCCTCCACTTT	once	TRBV19	TRBJ1-6	NA
CASGLAGVNEQFF	TGCGCCAGCGGACTAGCGGGAGTGAATGAGCAGTTCTTC	NA	TRBV10-1	TRBJ2-1	TRBD2
CASSWSGGGTEAFF	TGCGCCAGCAGCTGGTCAGGGGGAGGCACTGAAGCTTTCTTT	NA	TRBV5-1	TRBJ1-1	TRBD1
CASSPIAGVPDTQYF	TGTGCCAGCAGTCCTATAGCGGGAGTGCCAGATACGCAGTATTTT	once	TRBV7-9	TRBJ2-3	TRBD2
CASGLSGGTDTQYF	TGTGCTAGTGGTTTGTCGGGGGGGACAGATACGCAGTATTTT	NA	TRBV12-5	TRBJ2-3	TRBD2
CASSPLQVAHEAFF	TGTGCCAGCTCACCCCTTCAGGTGGCACATGAAGCTTTCTTT	NA	TRBV18	TRBJ1-1	NA
CASRGQPNSPLHF	TGTGCCAGCAGGGGGCAGCCTAATTCACCCCTCCACTTT	NA	TRBV25-1	TRBJ1-6	NA
CASSLGLAPQFF	TGTGCCAGCAGTTTAGGGTTAGCGCCGCAGTTCTTC	NA	TRBV27	TRBJ2-1	NA
CASSPAGLVSYNEQFF	TGTGCTAGCAGCCCGGCGGGACTAGTCTCCTACAATGAGCAGTTCTTC	NA	TRBV7-7	TRBJ2-1	TRBD2
CASSWIRGLTYNEQFF	TGTGCCAGCAGCTGGATCAGGGGCCTGACCTACAATGAGCAGTTCTTC	NA	TRBV5-6	TRBJ2-1	NA
CASSWGVGTDLGYTF	TGCGCCAGCAGCTGGGGGGTAGGGACAGACCTCGGCTACACCTTC	NA	TRBV5-1	TRBJ1-2	TRBD1
CASSTGTQTTEAFF	TGTGCCAGCAGTACCGGGACACAGACCACTGAAGCTTTCTTT	NA	TRBV7-9	TRBJ1-1	NA
CASSLEASRSNSPLHF	TGCGCCAGCAGCTTGGAGGCCAGCCGGAGCAATTCACCCCTCCACTTT	NA	TRBV5-1	TRBJ1-6	NA
CASSQQGLREKLFF	TGTGCCAGCAGCCAACAGGGGCTACGAGAAAAACTGTTTTTT	few	TRBV28	TRBJ1-4	TRBD1
CASSPEGPYEQYF	TGTGCCAGCTCACCCGAGGGTCCCTACGAGCAGTACTTC	NA	TRBV18	TRBJ2-7	NA
CASSLSKKAFF	TGTGCCAGCAGTTTAAGCAAAAAAGCTTTCTTT	once	TRBV12-3/TRBV12-4	TRBJ1-1	NA
CASSTGQPIETGELFF	TGCGCCAGCAGCACTGGACAGCCGATAGAAACCGGGGAGCTGTTTTTT	NA	TRBV5-1	TRBJ2-2	NA
CASSLGGVRVTEAFF	TGTGCCAGCAGCTTAGGGGGCGTAAGGGTAACTGAAGCTTTCTTT	NA	TRBV11-2	TRBJ1-1	NA
CASSLAGPTGELFF	TGTGCCAGCAGTCTAGCGGGGCCCACCGGGGAGCTGTTTTTT	NA	TRBV7-9	TRBJ2-2	TRBD2
CAISDLQNEKLFF	TGTGCCATCAGTGATTTACAGAATGAAAAACTGTTTTTT	few	TRBV10-3	TRBJ1-4	NA
CASSISGPSYNEQFF	TGTGCCAGTAGTATTAGCGGGCCGTCCTACAATGAGCAGTTCTTC	once	TRBV19	TRBJ2-1	TRBD2
CASSLEGQARGYTF	TGTGCCAGCAGCTTAGAGGGCCAGGCGAGAGGCTACACCTTC	few	TRBV11-3	TRBJ1-2	NA